Listed below are T cell receptor beta chains from one sample, sequenced in a study of blood T cell repertoires in COVID-19. The table came from immunoSEQ multiplex PCR; TCRdb's copy has only in-frame clones and leaves some out. Found here are more than 95,000 clones, around four fifths of them singletons; the top ten hold 25%. The sequenced sample was peripheral blood. These receptors were taken from a human donor in a cohort sampled during active COVID-19. Both conserved end residues are part of each CDR3. A clone size is listed for some rows: how often the clone was seen (once, few, many), or a class if it is expanded.

clone_size: .; j_call: TRBJ2-3; v_call: TRBV10-3; cdr3_aa: CAIRIGVESDTQYF
clone_size: .; j_call: TRBJ1-5; v_call: TRBV27; cdr3_aa: CASSLVGGRGYSNQPQHF
clone_size: .; j_call: TRBJ1-2; v_call: TRBV19; cdr3_aa: CASSIQGQPNYGYTF
clone_size: .; j_call: TRBJ1-3; v_call: TRBV30; cdr3_aa: CAWGRDRGSGNTIYF
clone_size: .; j_call: TRBJ2-1; v_call: TRBV7-3; cdr3_aa: CASSLTGTSGSNEQFF
clone_size: .; j_call: TRBJ1-6; v_call: TRBV28; cdr3_aa: CAILRGGFNSPLHF
clone_size: .; j_call: TRBJ2-7; v_call: TRBV5-4; cdr3_aa: CASSSPGSSYEQYF
clone_size: .; j_call: TRBJ2-7; v_call: TRBV2; cdr3_aa: CASSTGQGSYEQYF
clone_size: .; j_call: TRBJ1-4; v_call: TRBV21-1; cdr3_aa: CASSAGGPNEKLFF
clone_size: .; j_call: TRBJ1-1; v_call: TRBV4-3; cdr3_aa: CASSQEEFAGAMNTEAFF
clone_size: .; j_call: TRBJ2-3; v_call: TRBV7-2; cdr3_aa: CASSLARSPNTQYF
clone_size: few; j_call: TRBJ2-7; v_call: TRBV27; cdr3_aa: CASSLKGQGSYEQYF
clone_size: once; j_call: TRBJ1-6; v_call: TRBV18; cdr3_aa: CASSPPQGSYNSPLHF
clone_size: .; j_call: TRBJ2-2; v_call: TRBV18; cdr3_aa: CASLSGLSNTGELFF
clone_size: .; j_call: TRBJ2-5; v_call: TRBV7-2; cdr3_aa: CASSRKLAANQETQYF
clone_size: .; j_call: TRBJ1-2; v_call: TRBV19; cdr3_aa: CASSIVTGGRPHYGYTF
clone_size: .; j_call: TRBJ1-2; v_call: TRBV7-2; cdr3_aa: CASSAPGGAQKGYTF
clone_size: .; j_call: TRBJ2-7; v_call: TRBV6-5; cdr3_aa: CASSRTGDYEQYF
clone_size: .; j_call: TRBJ2-1; v_call: TRBV29-1; cdr3_aa: CSVETSYEQFF
clone_size: .; j_call: TRBJ1-2; v_call: TRBV5-4; cdr3_aa: CASSLVSGRFYGYTF
clone_size: once; j_call: TRBJ2-2; v_call: TRBV10-3; cdr3_aa: CAISERRLGELFF
clone_size: .; j_call: TRBJ1-1; v_call: TRBV28; cdr3_aa: CASSLSTGGRAFF
clone_size: .; j_call: TRBJ2-2; v_call: TRBV19; cdr3_aa: CASRKSGTGELFF
clone_size: few; j_call: TRBJ2-3; v_call: TRBV5-4; cdr3_aa: CASSPSGGAVDTQYF
clone_size: .; j_call: TRBJ2-3; v_call: TRBV6-6; cdr3_aa: CASSRSGGAHNPSDTQYF
clone_size: .; j_call: TRBJ2-3; v_call: TRBV19; cdr3_aa: CASSTREYGTDTQYF
clone_size: .; j_call: TRBJ2-7; v_call: TRBV6-5; cdr3_aa: CASNPAGLHEQYF
clone_size: once; j_call: TRBJ1-5; v_call: TRBV18; cdr3_aa: CASSQGDRGNQPQHF
clone_size: .; j_call: TRBJ2-7; v_call: TRBV5-5; cdr3_aa: CASSPGTNEQYF